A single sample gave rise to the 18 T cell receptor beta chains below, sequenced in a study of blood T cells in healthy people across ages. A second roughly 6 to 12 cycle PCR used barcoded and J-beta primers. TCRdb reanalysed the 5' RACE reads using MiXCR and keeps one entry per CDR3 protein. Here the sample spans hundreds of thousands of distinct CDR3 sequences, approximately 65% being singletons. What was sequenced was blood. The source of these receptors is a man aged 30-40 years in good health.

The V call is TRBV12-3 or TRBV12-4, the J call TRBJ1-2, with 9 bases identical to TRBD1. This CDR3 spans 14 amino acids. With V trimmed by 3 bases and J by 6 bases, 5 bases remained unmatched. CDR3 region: CASSLNRGRNGYTF. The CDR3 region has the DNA TGTGCCAGCAGTTTGAACAGGGGGCGTAATGGCTACACCTTC.

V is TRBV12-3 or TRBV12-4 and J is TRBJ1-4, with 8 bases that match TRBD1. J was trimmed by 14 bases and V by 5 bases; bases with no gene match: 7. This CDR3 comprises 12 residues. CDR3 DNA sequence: TGTGCCAGCAGTGTCTCAGGGGGCGAGCTGTTTTTT. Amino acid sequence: CASSVSGGELFF.

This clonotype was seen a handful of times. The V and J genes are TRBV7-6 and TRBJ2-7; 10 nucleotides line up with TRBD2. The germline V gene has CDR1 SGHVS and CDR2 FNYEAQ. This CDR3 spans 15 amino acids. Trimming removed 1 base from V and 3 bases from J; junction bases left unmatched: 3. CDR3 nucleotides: TGTGCCAGCAGCTTAGGGCTAGCGGGGGTCTACGAGCAGTACTTC. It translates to CASSLGLAGVYEQYF. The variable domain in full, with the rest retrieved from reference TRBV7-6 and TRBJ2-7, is GAGVSQSPRYKVTKRGQDVALRCDPISGHVSLYWYRQALGQGPEFLTYFNYEAQQDKSGLPNDRFSAERPEGSISTLTIQRTEQRDSAMYRCASSLGLAGVYEQYFGPGTRLTVT.

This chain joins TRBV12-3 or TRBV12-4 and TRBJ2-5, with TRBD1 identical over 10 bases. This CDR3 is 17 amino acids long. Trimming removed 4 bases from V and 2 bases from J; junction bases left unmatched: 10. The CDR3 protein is CASSSLTGGGWQETQYF. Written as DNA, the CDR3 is TGTGCCAGCAGTTCTTTGACAGGGGGCGGATGGCAAGAGACCCAGTACTTC.

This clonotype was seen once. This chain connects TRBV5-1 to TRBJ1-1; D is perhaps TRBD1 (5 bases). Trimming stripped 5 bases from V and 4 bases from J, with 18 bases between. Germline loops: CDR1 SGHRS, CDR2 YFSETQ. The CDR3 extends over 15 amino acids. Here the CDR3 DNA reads TGCGCCAGCAGTGTGGGGGGGAGGGAAGCCACTGAAGCTTTCTTT. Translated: CASSVGGREATEAFF.

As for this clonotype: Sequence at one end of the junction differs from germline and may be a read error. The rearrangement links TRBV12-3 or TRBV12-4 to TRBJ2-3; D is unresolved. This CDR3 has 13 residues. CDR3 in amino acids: CARSLRGPDTQYF. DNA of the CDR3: TGTGCCCGCAGTTTAAGAGGCCCAGATACGCAGTATTTT.

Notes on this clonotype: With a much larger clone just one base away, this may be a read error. This chain's CDR3 is CASSLAHDRQETQYF. CDR3 coding DNA: TGTGCCAGCAGCTTAGCTCATGACAGACAAGAGACCCAGTACTTC. This chain connects TRBV7-2 to TRBJ2-5, with a possible D match to TRBD1 (5 bases). The CDR3 has 15 amino acids. Trimming took off 0 bases at V and 2 bases at J, with 10 bases between the two ends. From germline, CDR1 is SGHTA and CDR2 FQGNSA.

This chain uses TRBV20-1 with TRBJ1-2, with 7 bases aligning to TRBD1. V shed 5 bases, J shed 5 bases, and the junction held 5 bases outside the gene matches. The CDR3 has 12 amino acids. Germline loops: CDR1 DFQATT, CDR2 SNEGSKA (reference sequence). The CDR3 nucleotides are TGCAGTGCTCCCGGGACAGCATATGGCTACACCTTC. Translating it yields CSAPGTAYGYTF.

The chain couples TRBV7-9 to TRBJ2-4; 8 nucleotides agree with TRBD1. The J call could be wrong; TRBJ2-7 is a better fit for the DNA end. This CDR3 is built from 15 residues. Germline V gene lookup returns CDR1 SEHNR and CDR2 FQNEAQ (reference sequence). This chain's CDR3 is CASSFSGQGTYEQYF. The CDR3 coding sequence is TGTGCCAGCAGCTTCTCCGGACAGGGTACCTACGAGCAGTACTTC.

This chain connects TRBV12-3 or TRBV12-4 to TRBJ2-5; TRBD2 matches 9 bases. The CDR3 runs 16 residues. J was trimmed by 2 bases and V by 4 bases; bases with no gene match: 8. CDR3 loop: CASSSQAGGLQETQYF. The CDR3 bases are TGTGCCAGCAGTTCACAAGCGGGGGGACTACAAGAGACCCAGTACTTC.

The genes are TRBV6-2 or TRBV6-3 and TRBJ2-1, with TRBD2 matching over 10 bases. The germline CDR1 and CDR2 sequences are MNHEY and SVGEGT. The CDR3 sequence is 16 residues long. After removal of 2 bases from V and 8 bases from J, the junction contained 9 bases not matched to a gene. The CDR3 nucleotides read TGTGCCAGCAGTTACGAGGTACTAGCGGGGCCTGATGAGCAGTTCTTC. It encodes CASSYEVLAGPDEQFF.

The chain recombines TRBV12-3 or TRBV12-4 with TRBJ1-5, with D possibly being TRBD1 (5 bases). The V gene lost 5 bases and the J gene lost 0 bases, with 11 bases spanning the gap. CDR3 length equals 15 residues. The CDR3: CASSPRGFSNQPQHF. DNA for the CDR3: TGTGCCAGCAGTCCAAGGGGTTTTAGCAATCAGCCCCAGCATTTT.

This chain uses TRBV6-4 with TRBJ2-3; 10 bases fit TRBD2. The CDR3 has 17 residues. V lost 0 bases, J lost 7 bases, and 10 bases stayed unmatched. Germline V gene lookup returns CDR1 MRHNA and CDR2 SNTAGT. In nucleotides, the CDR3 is TGTGCCAGCAGTGACTCGAGTCTAGCGGGGGTGGCGTATACGCAGTATTTT. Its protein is CASSDSSLAGVAYTQYF.

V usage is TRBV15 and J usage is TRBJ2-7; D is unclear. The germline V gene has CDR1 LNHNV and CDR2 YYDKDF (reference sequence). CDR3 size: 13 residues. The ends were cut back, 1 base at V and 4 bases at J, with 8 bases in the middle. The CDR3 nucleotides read TGTGCCACCAGCAGAGGACCGATGTACGAGCAGTACTTC. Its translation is CATSRGPMYEQYF.

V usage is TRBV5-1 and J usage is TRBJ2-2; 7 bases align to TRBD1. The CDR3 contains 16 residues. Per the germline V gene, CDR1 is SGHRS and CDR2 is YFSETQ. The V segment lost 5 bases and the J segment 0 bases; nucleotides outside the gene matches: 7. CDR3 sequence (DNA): TGCGCCAGCAGTCGTGAGGGGGCCCCGAACACCGGGGAGCTGTTTTTT. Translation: CASSREGAPNTGELFF.

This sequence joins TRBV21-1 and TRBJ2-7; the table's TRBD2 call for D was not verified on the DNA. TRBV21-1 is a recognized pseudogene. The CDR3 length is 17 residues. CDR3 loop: CASSTELAESIGYEQYF. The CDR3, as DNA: TGTGCCAGCAGCACAGAACTAGCGGAGTCGATAGGATACGAGCAGTACTTC.

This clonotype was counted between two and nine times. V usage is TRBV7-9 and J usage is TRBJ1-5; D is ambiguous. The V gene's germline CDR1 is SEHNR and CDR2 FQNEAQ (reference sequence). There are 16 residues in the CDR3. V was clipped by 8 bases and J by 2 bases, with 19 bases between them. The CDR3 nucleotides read TGTGCCAGCCAACGGTCGGAGGGTGTGGGCAATCAGCCCCAGCATTTT. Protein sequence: CASQRSEGVGNQPQHF.

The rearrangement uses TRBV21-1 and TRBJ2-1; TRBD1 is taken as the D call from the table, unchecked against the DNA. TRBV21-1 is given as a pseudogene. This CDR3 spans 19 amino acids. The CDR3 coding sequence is TGTGCCAGCAGCAAAGAGGACAGGGCGAGGGGGGTATCCTACAATGAGCAGTTCTTC. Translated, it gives CASSKEDRARGVSYNEQFF.